Following are 15 T cell receptor beta chains from one sample sequenced in a study of identical twins. Via MiXCR, TCRdb re-called the 5' RACE reads, giving one row per CDR3 protein. Of 540,000 or so distinct CDR3 sequences detected, around 20% appear once; the ten largest clones hold approximately 0.49%. This same sample was also part of a study on yellow fever vaccine responses in identical twins.

The sample consisted of CD4+ T cells sorted from blood. The receptor set was obtained from a young woman in good health.

This sequence joins TRBV2 and TRBJ2-2; the match to TRBD2 covers 8 bases. The CDR3 runs to 16 residues. From germline, CDR1 is SNHLY and CDR2 FYNNEI. V shed 6 bases and J 5 bases; nucleotides not matched to a gene: 11. The CDR3: CASRPPGLGGTGELFF. The CDR3 region has the DNA TGTGCCAGCAGACCTCCGGGACTAGGGGGTACCGGGGAGCTGTTTTTT. The variable domain in full, completed from reference TRBV2 and TRBJ2-2, reads EPEVTQTPSHQVTQMGQEVILRCVPISNHLYFYWYRQILGQKVEFLVSFYNNEISEKSEIFDDQFSVERPDGSNFTLKIRSTKLEDSAMYFCASRPPGLGGTGELFFGEGSRLTVL.

CDR3 region: CASTNLAGGSYNEQFF. In DNA, the CDR3 is TGTGCCAGCACCAATCTAGCGGGAGGGTCGTACAATGAGCAGTTCTTC. The chain links TRBV7-6 to TRBJ2-1; 12 nucleotides match TRBD2. V gave up 7 bases and J gave up 4 bases; unmatched junction bases: 8. The CDR3 loop spans 16 amino acids. Germline V gene lookup returns CDR1 SGHVS and CDR2 FNYEAQ.

This clonotype has at least ten counts. The V gene is TRBV20-1, the J gene TRBJ2-5; the match to TRBD2 covers 8 bases. This CDR3 has 11 amino acids. Germline loops: CDR1 DFQATT, CDR2 SNEGSKA (reference sequence). The CDR3 sequence: CSRLATETQYF. CDR3 bases: TGCAGCAGACTAGCGACGGAGACCCAGTACTTC.

There are a few counts of this clonotype. The CDR3 DNA sequence: TGTGCCAGCAGCCCTCGGACTAGCGGGGTCGATAGCACAGATACGCAGTATTTT. Translation: CASSPRTSGVDSTDTQYF. This chain links TRBV11-2 with TRBJ2-3, with TRBD2 identical over 12 bases. V lost 5 bases and J lost 0; bases outside the gene matches: 9. Germline lookup yields CDR1 SGHAT and CDR2 FQNNGV. This CDR3 is built from 18 residues.

The chain couples TRBV29-1 to TRBJ2-2; no clear D. Germline V CDR1 and CDR2: SQVTM, ANQGSEA. The CDR3 spans 15 residues. V shed 4 bases and J shed 2 bases, with 14 bases lying between them. The CDR3 sequence: CSVGWDLTNTGELFF. In DNA, the CDR3 is TGCAGCGTTGGTTGGGATTTAACCAACACCGGGGAGCTGTTTTTT.

This clonotype was found a few times. The chain recombines TRBV4-1 with TRBJ2-2, with D possibly being TRBD2 (5 bases). Germline CDR1 MGHRA, CDR2 YSYEKL. CDR3 length equals 17 residues. The V end was cut by 0 bases, the J end by 7 bases, with 18 bases between. Here the CDR3 DNA reads TGCGCCAGCAGCCAAGATGTGACAACCGGCGGGTACGGGGAGCTGTTTTTT. It yields the protein CASSQDVTTGGYGELFF.

This chain connects TRBV18 to TRBJ2-7; 8 positions agree with TRBD1. The CDR3 is made up of 16 amino acids. CDR1 KGHSH and CDR2 LQKENI come from the germline V gene. The V and J ends lost 5 bases and 0 bases, in that order; junction bases with no gene match: 9. The CDR3 sequence: CASSNVRTGTSYEQYF. In DNA, the CDR3 is TGTGCCAGCTCAAACGTCAGGACAGGGACCTCCTACGAGCAGTACTTC.

The chain couples TRBV6-5 to TRBJ2-1; the match to TRBD2 covers 12 bases. This CDR3 is built from 16 residues. V lost 0 bases to trimming and J lost 8 bases; unmatched junction nucleotides: 5. Germline-derived CDR1 and CDR2 are MNHEY and SVGAGI. CDR3 nucleotides: TGTGCCAGCAGTTACTCATCTAGCGGGAGGGCCGATGAGCAGTTCTTC. This gives the protein CASSYSSSGRADEQFF.

V usage is TRBV6-1 and J usage is TRBJ2-3; TRBD2 agrees at 11 bases. CDR1 is MNHNS, CDR2 SASEGT, per germline. The V and J ends lost 4 bases and 6 bases, in that order; junction bases with no gene match: 6. CDR3 length: 15 residues. The CDR3 DNA reads as TGTGCCAGCAGTGTTCTAGCGGGAGGAAGGGATACGCAGTATTTT. It specifies CASSVLAGGRDTQYF.

The J gene is TRBJ1-3, the V gene TRBV7-9, with no clear D. This CDR3 is 15 amino acids long. Germline V gene sequence: CDR1 SEHNR, CDR2 FQNEAQ (reference sequence). Trimming took off 4 bases at V and 0 bases at J, with 10 bases between the two ends. CDR3 loop: CASSSSRSSGNTIYF. CDR3 bases: TGTGCCAGCAGCTCTAGTAGGAGCTCTGGAAACACCATATATTTT.

The chain carries TRBV3-1 and TRBJ2-5, with TRBD2 matching 7 bases. The length of the CDR3 is 16 residues. V lost 4 bases to trimming and J lost 2 bases; unmatched junction nucleotides: 10. Germline assignment: CDR1 LGHDT and CDR2 YNNKEL (reference sequence). The chain's CDR3 is CASSLSGTHDQETQYF. CDR3 nucleotide sequence: TGTGCCAGCAGCCTAAGCGGGACTCACGATCAAGAGACCCAGTACTTC.

The rearrangement uses TRBV12-3 or TRBV12-4 and TRBJ2-7; D call uncertain. The germline V and J ends were trimmed by 5 bases and 3 bases, with 8 bases remaining between them. The CDR3 loop spans 12 amino acids. In nucleotides, the CDR3 is TGTGCCAGCAGTCAGGACGGCTACGAGCAGTACGTC. Its protein is CASSQDGYEQYV.

This rearrangement joins TRBV7-8 to TRBJ1-5; D call uncertain. Germline lookup yields CDR1 SGHVS and CDR2 FQNEAQ. The CDR3 spans 16 residues. V lost 1 base to trimming and J lost 2 bases, with 12 bases between them. CDR3 region: CASSLGRARGNQPQHF. CDR3 DNA sequence: TGTGCCAGCAGCTTAGGAAGGGCGAGGGGCAATCAGCCCCAGCATTTT.

J is TRBJ2-7 and V is TRBV20-1, with 12 nucleotides matching TRBD2. Unmatched junction bases numbered 5, after V lost 3 bases and J lost 2 bases. The CDR3 length is 15 residues. Germline V gives CDR1 DFQATT, CDR2 SNEGSKA (reference sequence). The CDR3 DNA is TGCAGTGCTAGGAGGCTAGCGGGAGGGCCCTACGAGCAGTACTTC. Translated: CSARRLAGGPYEQYF.

The chain carries TRBV7-6 and TRBJ1-4; D call uncertain. This CDR3 has 13 residues. V lost 0 bases to trimming and J lost 5 bases, with 4 bases between them. Germline values: CDR1 SGHVS, CDR2 FNYEAQ. Written as DNA, the CDR3 is TGTGCCAGCAGCTTAGCCTTAAATGAAAAACTGTTTTTT. Protein product: CASSLALNEKLFF.